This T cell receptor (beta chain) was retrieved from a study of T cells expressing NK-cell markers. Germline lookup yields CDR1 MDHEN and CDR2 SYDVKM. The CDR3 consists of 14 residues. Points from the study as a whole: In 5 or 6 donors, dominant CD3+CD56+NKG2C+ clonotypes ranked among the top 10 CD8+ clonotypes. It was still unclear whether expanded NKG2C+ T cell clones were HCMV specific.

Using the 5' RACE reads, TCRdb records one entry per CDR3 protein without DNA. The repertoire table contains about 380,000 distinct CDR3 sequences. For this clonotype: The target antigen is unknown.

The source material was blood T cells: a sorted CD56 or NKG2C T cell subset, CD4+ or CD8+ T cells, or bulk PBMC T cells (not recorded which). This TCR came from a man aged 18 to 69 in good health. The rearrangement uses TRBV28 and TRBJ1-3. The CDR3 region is CASMKGWSGNTIYF.